The entry below gives a single TCR beta chain sequence along with its context. The source of the sample is a study of blood T cell repertoires in COVID-19. Study summary: Specimens from acute and convalescent COVID-19 originated in the United States, Italy and Spain. T cells, B-cell-depleted T cells, or PBMCs supplied cDNA or gDNA.

The protocol was immunoSEQ multiplex PCR, while the TCRdb copy is restricted to in-frame clones and leaves out a portion. The sample yields 100,000 to 120,000 clones, 70% to 90% seen once. Trimming stripped 0 bases from V and 0 bases from J, with 8 bases between. This CDR3 contains 15 residues. Germline V lookup: CDR1 LGHNA, CDR2 YSLEER. The V gene is TRBV4-3, the J gene TRBJ1-2; D is undetermined. Source material: peripheral blood. The receptor's source is a human donor in a cohort sampled during active COVID-19. CDR3 in amino acids: CASSQDGWANYGYTF. CDR3 nucleotide sequence: TGCGCCAGCAGCCAAGACGGGTGGGCTAACTATGGCTACACCTTC.